Given below is one T cell receptor beta chain in context. V dropped 5 bases and J dropped 5; count of bases not matched to a gene: 8. CDR1 and CDR2 from the germline V gene are SGHRS and YFSETQ. CDR3 length: 16 residues. This entry comes from a study of T-cell reconstitution after alpha-beta-depleted transplantation in children. Preparing the TCRbeta library involved the use of unique molecular identifiers. One entry per CDR3 protein results from TCRdb running MiXCR on the PCR reads. The repertoire has some 490,000 distinct CDR3 sequences, around 12% of them found once; the top ten carry around 6%. The starting material was PBMCs from the stem cell graft donor, obtained from the stem cell graft. The chain has TRBV5-1 and TRBJ2-3; 13 bases fit TRBD2. This receptor was obtained from a human donor who donated a stem cell graft to a child with combined immunodeficiency. The DNA of the CDR3 is TGCGCCAGCAGTACCACTAGCGGGGGGGGCCAAGATACGCAGTATTTT. Translating gives CASSTTSGGGQDTQYF.